This TCR beta chain was retrieved from a study of blood T cell repertoires in COVID-19 (dated by TCRdb to 2020 to 2021). Turning to the overall study: Samples covering the acute and convalescent phases of COVID-19 were provided by collaborators in the United States, Italy and Spain. The dataset comprised deeply sampled blood TCRbeta repertoires from subjects exposed to, actively infected with, or recovered from COVID-19. Where available, HLA class I and class II types were obtained from metadata supplied by the sample provider rather than from assay-based typing. The prospective study material was composed of cDNA or gDNA derived from T cells, B-cell-depleted T cells, or PBMCs. Samples came from the ongoing ImmuneRACE study (first 160 participants) plus 1,254 subjects from 6 global collaborators. The sample metadata nearly always contained a de-identified subject ID, COVID-19 status, age in years and sex. The repertoires were made available in a free public database intended to serve as a resource for research on the immune response to SARS-CoV-2.

Results the study describes overall, beyond this receptor: The quantity of clinical and demographic metadata differed by source and by participant and was supplied without curation.

Note on this clone: It lacks a known antigen. The input lacks base qualities; no much larger clone sits a single base away.

Including cysteine and phenylalanine, the CDR3 has 15 amino acids. The kept DNA is CDR3 alone, 45 bases in frame from the first base. V was cut back by 2 bases and J by 4 bases, leaving a gap of 14 bases between them. The germline V gene encodes CDR1 MNHNS and CDR2 SASEGT. The immunoSEQ Assay, a bias-controlled multiplex PCR, was used to amplify TCRbeta CDR3 regions from genomic DNA. Per the source publication's procedure: The number of nucleated cells in each sample was estimated from the amplification of reference gene primers within the assay. To quantify the absolute abundance of each unique TCRbeta CDR3 rearrangement, sequence reads were collapsed and filtered. For each sample, productive Simpson clonality was calculated by taking the square root of Simpson's diversity index across productive rearrangements. What TCRdb holds here is the immuneACCESS table cut down to in-frame rearrangements. Part of the clones is not present; checked against another copy, under half of the missing clones reflect an unresolved V gene, and the others are unexplained. That table furnishes V, J and clone size, whereas the DNA furnished D and trimming. Recorded for this sample are 200,000 to 300,000 clones; around 88% of them occurred a single time. The ten largest clonotypes hold around 2.8% of the sample.

Another Seattle source contributed samples from volunteer blood donors who had recovered from COVID-19. The collaborating institutions used their own protocols to collect whole blood in K2EDTA tubes. Collaborator samples were shipped for TCRbeta analysis as frozen whole blood, isolated PBMCs, or DNA extracted from either sample type. The TCR was taken from a woman under 40 who had recovered from COVID-19. Sequencing used peripheral blood. Recombination linked TRBV6-1 to TRBJ1-2; confidence is insufficient to name the D gene. Read as DNA, the sequence is TGTGCCAGCAGTGAATGGTGGGGAGGGAGCTATGGCTACACCTTC. Its product reads: CASSEWWGGSYGYTF.